In this sample, the clone carrying this T cell receptor (beta chain) turned up a few times. Additional DNA sequences in this sample encode the identical CDR3. Study processing details: The authors estimated nucleated cell counts from reference gene primer amplification. The protocol was immunoSEQ multiplex PCR, while the TCRdb copy is restricted to in-frame clones and leaves out a portion. V and J calls and clone size come straight from that table; D and trimming were deduced from the DNA. The table has roughly 330,000 clones, about 87% seen once. This specimen comes from a study of blood T cell repertoires in COVID-19. The sample comprised PBMCs or T cells enriched from blood (not recorded which). This receptor was identified in a woman aged 25 to 39 who had recovered from COVID-19.

CDR3 in DNA: TGCGCCAGCAGCCAAGGGGGGGAGTACGGCTACACCTTC. Translating it yields CASSQGGEYGYTF. This chain connects TRBV4-3 to TRBJ1-2, with TRBD1 as a possible D gene (5 bases). Trimming stripped 1 base from V and 8 bases from J, with 11 bases between. Germline lookup yields CDR1 LGHNA and CDR2 YSLEER. The CDR3 has 13 amino acids.